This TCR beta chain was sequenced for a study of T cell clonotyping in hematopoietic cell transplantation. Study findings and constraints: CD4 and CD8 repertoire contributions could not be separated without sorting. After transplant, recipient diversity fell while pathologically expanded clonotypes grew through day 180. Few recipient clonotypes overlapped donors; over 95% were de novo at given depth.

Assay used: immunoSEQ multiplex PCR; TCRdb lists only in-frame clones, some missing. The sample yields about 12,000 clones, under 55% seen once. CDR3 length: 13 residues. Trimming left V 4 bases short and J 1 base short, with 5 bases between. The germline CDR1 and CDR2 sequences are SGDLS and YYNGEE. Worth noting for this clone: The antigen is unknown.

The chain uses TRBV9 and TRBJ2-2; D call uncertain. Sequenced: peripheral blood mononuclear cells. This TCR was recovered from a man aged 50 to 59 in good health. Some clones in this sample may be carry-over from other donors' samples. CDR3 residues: CASSWRNTGELFF. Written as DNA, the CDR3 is TGTGCCAGCAGCTGGCGGAACACCGGGGAGCTGTTTTTT. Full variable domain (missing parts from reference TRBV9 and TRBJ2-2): DSGVTQTPKHLITATGQRVTLRCSPRSGDLSVYWYQQSLDQGLQFLIQYYNGEERAKGNILERFSAQQFPDLHSELNLSSLELGDSALYFCASSWRNTGELFFGEGSRLTVL.